These 4 T cell receptor beta chains were all obtained from the same sample, sequenced in a study of blood T cell repertoires in COVID-19 (dated by TCRdb to the early 2020s). Library method: the immunoSEQ multiplex PCR assay. TCRdb limited this immuneACCESS table to in-frame rearrangements with V and J called. A share of clones is missing; checked studies link under half to unresolved V genes, and the rest is unexplained. The sample table records a few hundred thousand clones; 88% of these occur just once. The ten largest clonotypes hold roughly 12% of the sample. Sequencing was carried out using peripheral blood. These receptors originate from a woman aged 45 to 65 with COVID-19, enrolled during active disease.

This chain uses TRBV6-5 with TRBJ1-4, with TRBD1 matching over 8 bases. Losses at the gene ends were 6 bases for V and 4 bases for J; bases not matched to a gene: 4. This CDR3 is built from 14 residues. The germline gives CDR1 MNHEY, CDR2 SVGAGI. CDR3 bases: TGTGCCAGCAGCCCAGGGGGCTTTAATGAAAAACTGTTTTTT. It specifies CASSPGGFNEKLFF.

This clone was seen only a few times. The V and J genes are TRBV2 and TRBJ1-4; TRBD1 matches 10 bases. The CDR3 length is 14 residues. Germline CDR1 and CDR2: SNHLY and FYNNEI. Trimming cost V 6 bases and J 8 bases; bases outside gene matches: 6. The CDR3 DNA reads as TGTGCCAGCAGACCGGGACAGGGGTTCGAAAAACTGTTTTTT. This gives the protein CASRPGQGFEKLFF.

This clone showed up just once. The chain links TRBV5-4 to TRBJ2-7; TRBD2 is a possible D gene (7 bases). The ends were cut back, 0 bases at V and 4 bases at J, with 14 bases in the middle. CDR1 is SGHNT, CDR2 YYREEE, per germline (reference sequence). There are 15 residues in the CDR3. CDR3 sequence (DNA): TGTGCCAGCAGCTTGGGGGCGGGGGCAGGTTACGAGCAGTACTTC. It translates to CASSLGAGAGYEQYF.

V usage is TRBV7-2 and J usage is TRBJ1-1, with D hard to call. Trimming took off 4 bases at V and 4 bases at J, with 13 bases between the two ends. Germline CDR1 and CDR2: SGHTA and FQGNSA. This CDR3 spans 14 amino acids. The DNA for the CDR3 is TGTGCCAGCAGCTCCAGGTTCGGAGGCACTGAAGCTTTCTTT. Its translation is CASSSRFGGTEAFF.